Listed below are T cell receptor beta chains from one sample, sequenced in a study of cytomegalovirus exposure and HLA in healthy donors. Method: immunoSEQ multiplex PCR; TCRdb's copy keeps in-frame clones and lacks some. The sample lists 130,000 to 150,000 clones; roughly two thirds were seen once. Material: PBMCs. The receptors come from a woman in her thirties or forties in good health and CMV-seronegative. The CDR3 runs from the conserved cysteine through the conserved F or W. The order of the fields is D gene, clone size, V gene, J gene, CDR3 protein, CDR3 DNA. The D gene is left open where the match is weak. Some rows have no size entry. The others give once, few or many, or a class for an expanded clone.

d_call: NA
clone_size: once
v_call: TRBV18
j_call: TRBJ2-3
cdr3_aa: CASSLGQNTDTQYF
cdr3_nt: TGTGCCAGCTCGTTGGGACAAAACACAGATACGCAGTATTTT

d_call: NA
clone_size: NA
v_call: TRBV4-1
j_call: TRBJ1-5
cdr3_aa: CASSQWAQAQPQHF
cdr3_nt: TGCGCCAGCAGCCAGTGGGCACAAGCACAGCCCCAGCATTTT

d_call: NA
clone_size: NA
v_call: TRBV11-2
j_call: TRBJ2-1
cdr3_aa: CASSLGVTVLNEQFF
cdr3_nt: TGTGCCAGCAGCTTAGGGGTGACAGTACTCAATGAGCAGTTCTTC

d_call: TRBD1
clone_size: few
v_call: TRBV28
j_call: TRBJ2-3
cdr3_aa: CASRTGSPDTQYF
cdr3_nt: TGTGCCAGCCGGACAGGGTCCCCAGATACGCAGTATTTT

d_call: TRBD1
clone_size: NA
v_call: TRBV6-6
j_call: TRBJ1-2
cdr3_aa: CAATTGQGNYGYTF
cdr3_nt: TGTGCCGCGACTACCGGACAGGGGAACTATGGCTACACCTTC

d_call: NA
clone_size: NA
v_call: TRBV13
j_call: TRBJ2-5
cdr3_aa: CASSSSGETQYF
cdr3_nt: TGTGCCAGCAGCTCCTCAGGAGAGACCCAGTACTTC

d_call: NA
clone_size: NA
v_call: TRBV28
j_call: TRBJ1-4
cdr3_aa: CASSLGVLGEKLFF
cdr3_nt: TGTGCCAGCAGCCTAGGGGTTTTGGGGGAAAAACTGTTTTTT

d_call: TRBD1
clone_size: NA
v_call: TRBV11-3
j_call: TRBJ2-2
cdr3_aa: CASSLDRDTGELFF
cdr3_nt: TGTGCCAGCAGCCTCGACAGGGACACCGGGGAGCTGTTTTTT

d_call: TRBD1
clone_size: once
v_call: TRBV14
j_call: TRBJ2-5
cdr3_aa: CASSQDASQDRGRFMETQYF
cdr3_nt: TGTGCCAGCAGCCAAGATGCCTCTCAGGACAGGGGGCGCTTTATGGAGACCCAGTACTTC

d_call: TRBD1
clone_size: NA
v_call: TRBV10-3
j_call: TRBJ2-7
cdr3_aa: CAISQGQGIAYEQYF
cdr3_nt: TGTGCCATCAGCCAAGGACAGGGGATCGCCTACGAGCAGTACTTC

d_call: NA
clone_size: NA
v_call: TRBV5-4
j_call: TRBJ1-1
cdr3_aa: CASSSGKVIRNTEAFF
cdr3_nt: TGTGCCAGCAGCTCGGGGAAGGTAATCCGGAACACTGAAGCTTTCTTT

d_call: TRBD2
clone_size: few
v_call: TRBV10-2
j_call: TRBJ2-1
cdr3_aa: CASSTASGSYNEQFF
cdr3_nt: TGCGCCAGCAGCACAGCTAGCGGTTCCTACAATGAGCAGTTCTTC

d_call: TRBD1
clone_size: NA
v_call: TRBV7-8
j_call: TRBJ1-1
cdr3_aa: CASSLPGQGRAFF
cdr3_nt: TGTGCCAGCAGCTTACCCGGACAGGGACGGGCTTTCTTT

d_call: TRBD1
clone_size: NA
v_call: TRBV6-1
j_call: TRBJ1-2
cdr3_aa: CASSALDRVYGYTF
cdr3_nt: TGTGCCAGCAGTGCACTGGACAGGGTGTATGGCTACACCTTC

d_call: NA
clone_size: NA
v_call: TRBV15
j_call: TRBJ2-3
cdr3_aa: CATSREGDSTDTQYF
cdr3_nt: TGTGCCACCAGCAGAGAAGGGGATAGCACAGATACGCAGTATTTT

d_call: NA
clone_size: NA
v_call: TRBV11-3
j_call: TRBJ1-1
cdr3_aa: CASSLQGYTEAFF
cdr3_nt: TGTGCCAGCAGCTTACAGGGTTACACTGAAGCTTTCTTT

d_call: TRBD1
clone_size: NA
v_call: TRBV27
j_call: TRBJ1-2
cdr3_aa: CASRGQGGWGTF
cdr3_nt: TGTGCCAGCAGGGGACAGGGGGGATGGGGCACCTTC

d_call: TRBD1
clone_size: few
v_call: TRBV5-1
j_call: TRBJ1-1
cdr3_aa: CASSLETGGSGTEAFF
cdr3_nt: TGCGCCAGCAGCTTGGAGACAGGGGGCTCAGGCACTGAAGCTTTCTTT

d_call: NA
clone_size: NA
v_call: TRBV18
j_call: TRBJ2-3
cdr3_aa: CASSPPSTDTQYF
cdr3_nt: TGTGCCAGCTCACCACCGTCAACAGATACGCAGTATTTT

d_call: NA
clone_size: NA
v_call: TRBV7-9
j_call: TRBJ1-4
cdr3_aa: CASSATRGGGEKLFF
cdr3_nt: TGTGCCAGCAGCGCCACTAGGGGGGGCGGTGAAAAACTGTTTTTT

d_call: TRBD1
clone_size: NA
v_call: TRBV4-2
j_call: TRBJ2-3
cdr3_aa: CASSQDSRGFTDTQYF
cdr3_nt: TGTGCCAGCAGCCAAGATTCCAGGGGGTTCACAGATACGCAGTATTTT

d_call: TRBD1
clone_size: NA
v_call: TRBV4-2
j_call: TRBJ2-5
cdr3_aa: CASSQNPLIGQGQETQYF
cdr3_nt: TGTGCCAGCAGCCAAAACCCCCTTATAGGACAGGGCCAAGAGACCCAGTACTTC

d_call: TRBD1
clone_size: few
v_call: TRBV27
j_call: TRBJ1-5
cdr3_aa: CASRGQGSQPQHF
cdr3_nt: TGTGCCAGCAGGGGACAGGGGTCTCAGCCCCAGCATTTT

d_call: TRBD1
clone_size: NA
v_call: TRBV6-6
j_call: TRBJ1-1
cdr3_aa: CASTDRGRGNTEAFF
cdr3_nt: TGTGCCAGCACCGACAGGGGGCGTGGAAACACTGAAGCTTTCTTT

d_call: TRBD1
clone_size: once
v_call: TRBV19
j_call: TRBJ1-2
cdr3_aa: CASRPGPGQGYGGYGYTF
cdr3_nt: TGTGCCAGTAGACCCGGTCCGGGACAGGGTTACGGGGGCTATGGCTACACCTTC

d_call: TRBD2
clone_size: NA
v_call: TRBV27
j_call: TRBJ2-1
cdr3_aa: CASSLRVTGGQKHNEQFF
cdr3_nt: TGTGCCAGCAGTTTAAGGGTGACGGGGGGGCAAAAACATAATGAGCAGTTCTTC

d_call: TRBD2
clone_size: NA
v_call: TRBV5-1
j_call: TRBJ2-1
cdr3_aa: CASMTSGGASYNEQFF
cdr3_nt: TGCGCCAGCATGACTAGCGGGGGGGCTTCCTACAATGAGCAGTTCTTC

d_call: NA
clone_size: NA
v_call: TRBV4-2
j_call: TRBJ1-6
cdr3_aa: CASSQEQGSPLHF
cdr3_nt: TGTGCCAGCAGCCAAGAACAGGGCTCACCCCTCCACTTT

d_call: TRBD1
clone_size: few
v_call: TRBV19
j_call: TRBJ1-2
cdr3_aa: CASMSGQYGYTF
cdr3_nt: TGTGCCAGTATGTCGGGACAGTATGGCTACACCTTC

d_call: NA
clone_size: once
v_call: TRBV14
j_call: TRBJ2-5
cdr3_aa: CASSQDRVQETQYF
cdr3_nt: TGTGCCAGCAGCCAAGATAGAGTACAAGAGACCCAGTACTTC

d_call: TRBD2
clone_size: NA
v_call: TRBV4-1
j_call: TRBJ2-3
cdr3_aa: CASSQVTGGPSTDTQYF
cdr3_nt: TGCGCCAGCAGCCAAGTAACGGGGGGTCCTAGCACAGATACGCAGTATTTT

d_call: NA
clone_size: NA
v_call: TRBV19
j_call: TRBJ2-6
cdr3_aa: CATQGSGANVLTF
cdr3_nt: TGTGCCACCCAGGGCTCTGGGGCCAACGTCCTGACTTTC

d_call: NA
clone_size: NA
v_call: TRBV18
j_call: TRBJ1-5
cdr3_aa: CASSPSGGYNQPQHF
cdr3_nt: TGTGCCAGCTCACCATCGGGAGGGTACAATCAGCCCCAGCATTTT

d_call: NA
clone_size: NA
v_call: TRBV5-6
j_call: TRBJ1-1
cdr3_aa: CASSLELSYTMNTEAFF
cdr3_nt: TGTGCCAGCAGCTTGGAGTTATCTTATACAATGAACACTGAAGCTTTCTTT

d_call: TRBD2
clone_size: NA
v_call: TRBV28
j_call: TRBJ2-1
cdr3_aa: CASSLIGLESYNEQFF
cdr3_nt: TGTGCCAGCAGTTTAATTGGACTAGAAAGCTACAATGAGCAGTTCTTC

d_call: NA
clone_size: NA
v_call: TRBV27
j_call: TRBJ1-1
cdr3_aa: CASYGITEAFF
cdr3_nt: TGTGCCAGCTACGGGATCACTGAAGCTTTCTTT

d_call: NA
clone_size: NA
v_call: TRBV6-5
j_call: TRBJ1-2
cdr3_aa: CASSFTRANYGYTF
cdr3_nt: TGTGCCAGCAGTTTTACCAGGGCTAACTATGGCTACACCTTC

d_call: NA
clone_size: once
v_call: TRBV5-4
j_call: TRBJ2-7
cdr3_aa: CASSRGQAGDYEQYF
cdr3_nt: TGTGCCAGCAGCAGGGGTCAAGCCGGAGACTACGAGCAGTACTTC

d_call: NA
clone_size: NA
v_call: TRBV6-5
j_call: TRBJ2-7
cdr3_aa: CASSPGLPYEQYF
cdr3_nt: TGTGCCAGCAGTCCTGGACTTCCGTACGAGCAGTACTTC

d_call: NA
clone_size: NA
v_call: TRBV27
j_call: TRBJ1-2
cdr3_aa: CASSLKATGGYTF
cdr3_nt: TGTGCCAGCAGTTTAAAGGCCACGGGGGGCTACACCTTC

d_call: NA
clone_size: few
v_call: TRBV18
j_call: TRBJ1-1
cdr3_aa: CASSPNRVEAFF
cdr3_nt: TGTGCCAGCTCACCCAACAGGGTTGAAGCTTTCTTT

d_call: NA
clone_size: NA
v_call: TRBV5-1
j_call: TRBJ2-5
cdr3_aa: CASRLEQRETQYF
cdr3_nt: TGCGCCAGCAGACTAGAACAGCGAGAGACCCAGTACTTC

d_call: NA
clone_size: NA
v_call: TRBV6-5
j_call: TRBJ2-5
cdr3_aa: CASSLRKRGETQYF
cdr3_nt: TGTGCCAGCAGCCTCCGGAAGCGCGGAGAGACCCAGTACTTC

d_call: NA
clone_size: NA
v_call: TRBV7-6
j_call: TRBJ2-6
cdr3_aa: CASSLVLRTGANVLTF
cdr3_nt: TGTGCCAGCAGCTTAGTTTTGCGGACAGGGGCCAACGTCCTGACTTTC

d_call: TRBD1
clone_size: NA
v_call: TRBV6-5
j_call: TRBJ2-1
cdr3_aa: CASRGTGNNEQFF
cdr3_nt: TGTGCCAGCAGGGGGACAGGAAACAATGAGCAGTTCTTC

d_call: TRBD1
clone_size: NA
v_call: TRBV9
j_call: TRBJ2-1
cdr3_aa: CASSAGTDQYNEQFF
cdr3_nt: TGTGCCAGCAGCGCCGGGACAGACCAGTATAATGAGCAGTTCTTC

d_call: TRBD1
clone_size: NA
v_call: TRBV19
j_call: TRBJ1-5
cdr3_aa: CASSIYGNRGQPQHF
cdr3_nt: TGTGCCAGTAGTATCTACGGGAACAGGGGTCAGCCCCAGCATTTT

d_call: TRBD2
clone_size: NA
v_call: TRBV5-1
j_call: TRBJ2-5
cdr3_aa: CASSPGGAQETQYF
cdr3_nt: TGCGCCAGCAGCCCCGGGGGGGCCCAAGAGACCCAGTACTTC

d_call: NA
clone_size: NA
v_call: TRBV9
j_call: TRBJ2-1
cdr3_aa: CASSAPEADHYNEQFF
cdr3_nt: TGTGCCAGCAGCGCCCCGGAGGCAGATCACTACAATGAGCAGTTCTTC

d_call: TRBD1
clone_size: NA
v_call: TRBV15
j_call: TRBJ1-1
cdr3_aa: CATSRGVDRGLMNTEAFF
cdr3_nt: TGTGCCACCAGCAGAGGGGTCGACAGGGGGCTGATGAACACTGAAGCTTTCTTT

d_call: TRBD1
clone_size: NA
v_call: TRBV7-2
j_call: TRBJ1-2
cdr3_aa: CASSRDREGGYTF
cdr3_nt: TGTGCCAGCAGCCGGGACAGGGAAGGCGGCTACACCTTC

d_call: NA
clone_size: few
v_call: TRBV19
j_call: TRBJ2-4
cdr3_aa: CASSPHTGNIQYF
cdr3_nt: TGTGCCAGTAGTCCTCACACAGGGAACATTCAGTACTTC

d_call: TRBD1
clone_size: NA
v_call: TRBV29-1
j_call: TRBJ2-5
cdr3_aa: CSVYTTGQGETQYF
cdr3_nt: TGCAGCGTCTACACAACCGGACAGGGAGAGACCCAGTACTTC